This TCR beta chain is drawn from a study of T cells in localized non-small cell lung cancer. Study-wide points: Those with higher blood T cell density had longer overall survival. Uninvolved adjacent lung had the highest recorded T cell clonality, with tumor below it. The study detected a median roughly 57 of the top 100 tumor clones in adjacent lung.

This clone was seen a handful of times. Its specificity is not known. V gave up 2 bases and J gave up 8 bases; unmatched junction bases: 8. The germline gives CDR1 SGHRS, CDR2 YFSETQ. The CDR3 length is 15 residues. Assay used: immunoSEQ multiplex PCR; TCRdb lists only in-frame clones, some missing. Of around 20,000 clones listed, about 88% were seen once; the top ten hold almost 8.5%. The gene calls are TRBV5-1 and TRBJ1-4; TRBD1 aligns across 8 bases. This TCR came from a man aged 40 to 70 with stage I lung adenocarcinoma. Sequencing used peripheral blood, obtained before any cancer treatment. CDR3 coding DNA: TGCGCCAGCAGCTTTACGACAGGGGCGGGAGAAAAACTGTTTTTT. This encodes CASSFTTGAGEKLFF.